A single sample is the source of the 13 T cell receptor beta chains below, sequenced in a study of T-cell reconstitution after alpha-beta-depleted transplantation in children. It was with unique molecular identifiers that the TCRbeta library was prepared. TCRdb analysed the PCR reads with MiXCR anew, one entry per CDR3 protein. The table lists 700,000 or so distinct CDR3 sequences, about an eighth of them singletons. This specimen consisted of PBMCs, obtained before TCRalphabeta/CD19-depleted stem cell transplant. Source of these receptors: a girl between 2 and 10 years old with congenital amegakaryocytic thrombocytopenia, due to receive a stem cell transplant.

This clonotype was seen at least ten times. The J gene is TRBJ1-5, the V gene TRBV20-1; a possible D gene is TRBD1 (5 bases). The V gene lost 1 base and the J gene lost 0 bases, with 10 bases spanning the gap. The CDR3 has 15 residues. Germline CDR1 and CDR2: DFQATT and SNEGSKA (reference sequence). Written as DNA, the CDR3 is TGCAGTGCTAGAGTGGGCAGGGCTAGCAATCAGCCCCAGCATTTT. It specifies CSARVGRASNQPQHF.

The rearrangement uses TRBV4-1 and TRBJ1-3, with 9 bases matching TRBD1. J gave up 4 bases and V 4 bases, and 5 bases lay outside the gene matches. CDR3 length: 15 amino acids. Germline V gives CDR1 MGHRA, CDR2 YSYEKL. CDR3 nucleotides: TGCGCCAGCAGCCTCAGACAGGGGGAAGGAAACACCATATATTTT. This translates into CASSLRQGEGNTIYF.

The table lists this clonotype with a few counts. The chain carries TRBV11-2 and TRBJ1-6; 9 bases map to TRBD1. CDR3 size: 19 residues. The V gene's germline CDR1 is SGHAT and CDR2 FQNNGV. J lost 9 bases, V lost 2 bases, and 17 bases had no gene match. The CDR3: CASSLRSFPDRGFSSPLHF. The CDR3 bases are TGTGCCAGCAGCTTAAGATCTTTTCCAGACAGGGGGTTTAGTTCACCCCTCCACTTT.

The chain employs TRBV19 and TRBJ2-7, with TRBD1 identical over 8 bases. The CDR3 runs 14 residues. Germline loops: CDR1 LNHDA, CDR2 SQIVND (reference sequence). J gave up 1 base and V 6 bases, and 5 bases lay outside the gene matches. The CDR3 is CASRPDRDSYEQYF. The CDR3, as DNA: TGTGCCAGTAGACCGGACAGGGATTCCTACGAGCAGTACTTC.

The sample holds a few counts of this clonotype. J is TRBJ2-5 and V is TRBV7-8; 8 bases agree with TRBD2. The germline CDR1 and CDR2 sequences are SGHVS and FQNEAQ. This CDR3 spans 16 amino acids. With V trimmed by 3 bases and J by 2 bases, 8 bases remained unmatched. The CDR3 sequence is CASSFIAGWEQETQYF. CDR3 DNA sequence: TGTGCCAGCAGCTTCATAGCGGGGTGGGAACAAGAGACCCAGTACTTC. The variable domain in full, with the rest retrieved from reference TRBV7-8 and TRBJ2-5, is GAGVSQSPRYKVAKRGQDVALRCDPISGHVSLFWYQQALGQGPEFLTYFQNEAQLDKSGLPSDRFFAERPEGSVSTLKIQRTQQEDSAVYLCASSFIAGWEQETQYFGPGTRLLVL.

This clonotype has only a few counts. The gene calls are TRBV18 and TRBJ1-2; 8 bases line up with TRBD1. CDR3 length equals 13 residues. Germline V gene data show CDR1 as KGHSH and CDR2 as LQKENI. V shed 3 bases, J shed 7 bases, and the junction held 4 bases outside the gene matches. The CDR3 sequence: CASSPDREGGYTF. The CDR3 nucleotides read TGTGCCAGCTCACCGGACAGGGAGGGTGGCTACACCTTC.

The rearrangement uses TRBV14 and TRBJ2-7; no definite D call. Germline CDR1 SGHDN, CDR2 FVKESK. V was cut by 6 bases and J by 2 bases, with 8 bases left in between. The CDR3 length is 12 residues. The DNA for the CDR3 is TGTGCCAGCAGTCTACAGACCTACGAGCAGTACTTC. Protein product: CASSLQTYEQYF. Drawing the rest from reference TRBV14 and TRBJ2-7, the complete variable domain is EAGVTQFPSHSVIEKGQTVTLRCDPISGHDNLYWYRRVMGKEIKFLLHFVKESKQDESGMPNNRFLAERTGGTYSTLKVQPAELEDSGVYFCASSLQTYEQYFGPGTRLTVT.

DNA for the CDR3: TGCAGTGCTAGAGCTAGCGGGAGCAACGTAGATACGCAGTATTTT. Translating gives CSARASGSNVDTQYF. The chain has TRBV20-1 and TRBJ2-3; 10 bases line up with TRBD2. This CDR3 contains 15 residues. V shed 1 base and J 5 bases; nucleotides not matched to a gene: 6. In germline, CDR1 is DFQATT, CDR2 SNEGSKA (reference sequence).

V gene TRBV12-3 or TRBV12-4 combines with J gene TRBJ2-1, with D possibly being TRBD1 (7 bases). CDR3 length: 13 residues. Trimming took off 6 bases at V and 16 bases at J, with 22 bases between the two ends. In nucleotides, the CDR3 is TGTGCCAGCAGCTTTAATATCGGAGGGACAGTTTTCTTC. Protein: CASSFNIGGTVFF.

The chain recombines TRBV10-3 with TRBJ2-7; 10 positions match TRBD2. The germline CDR1 and CDR2 sequences are ENHRY and SYGVKD. With 6 bases clipped from V and 4 bases from J, the junction kept 0 bases outside the gene matches. The CDR3 loop spans 12 amino acids. The CDR3 DNA follows: TGTGCCATCAGGACTAGCGGGTACGAGCAGTACTTC. This translates into CAIRTSGYEQYF.

This clonotype was counted a few times. The chain uses TRBV12-3 or TRBV12-4 and TRBJ2-5, with D possibly matching TRBD1 (6 bases). The CDR3 loop spans 12 amino acids. V lost 3 bases to trimming and J lost 9 bases, with 11 bases between them. CDR3 region: CASSFGAGAQYF. The CDR3 bases are TGTGCCAGCAGTTTTGGGGCAGGGGCCCAGTACTTC.

With regard to this clonotype: This could be a read error, since a much larger clone is one nucleotide away. The gene calls are TRBV20-1 and TRBJ1-1; the match to TRBD1 covers 7 bases. Germline lookup yields CDR1 DFQATT and CDR2 SNEGSKA (reference sequence). The junction had 13 bases not matched to a gene; V was cut back by 8 bases and J by 1 base. CDR3 length: 15 amino acids. The chain's CDR3 is CSSPPPRQGNTEAFF. The CDR3 nucleotides read TGCAGTTCTCCGCCTCCGCGACAGGGGAACACTGAAGCTTTCTTT.

The table lists this clonotype with many counts. The chain carries TRBV29-1 and TRBJ2-2; D may be TRBD2 (6 bases). This CDR3 is 12 amino acids long. The germline V gene has CDR1 SQVTM and CDR2 ANQGSEA. The V end lost 5 bases, the J end lost 6 bases, and 10 bases lay between the germline ends. The CDR3 reads CSVTWGAGELFF. CDR3 coding DNA: TGCAGCGTTACGTGGGGGGCCGGGGAGCTGTTTTTT.